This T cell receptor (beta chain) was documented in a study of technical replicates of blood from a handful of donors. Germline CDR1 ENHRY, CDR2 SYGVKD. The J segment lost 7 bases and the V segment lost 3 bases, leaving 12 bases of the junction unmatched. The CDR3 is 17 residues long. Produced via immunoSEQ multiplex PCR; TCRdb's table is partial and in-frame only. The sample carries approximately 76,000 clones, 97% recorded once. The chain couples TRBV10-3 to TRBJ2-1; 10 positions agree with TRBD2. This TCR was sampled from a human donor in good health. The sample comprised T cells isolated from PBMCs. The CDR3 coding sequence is TGTGCCATCAGTGAACCGTTGGGAGCGGGGGGGCAGAATGAGCAGTTCTTC. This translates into CAISEPLGAGGQNEQFF.